Presented here are 30 T cell receptor beta chains from one specimen sequenced in a study of beta chain features in type 1 diabetes. The study's findings and limits: Type 1 diabetes patients showed a moderate but significant shortening of TCRB CDR3s in all four CD4+ subsets.

TCRB transcripts that were expressed got sequenced, as all of the isolated RNA had been reverse transcribed. Clones were read by immunoSEQ multiplex PCR, and TCRdb kept only the in-frame ones, dropping some. The sample records a few hundred thousand clones, 16% being singletons. These TCRs are of unknown antigen specificity. Sample: naive CD4+ T cells from blood. The receptors come from a man aged 30-40 years with type 1 diabetes.

The gene calls are TRBV10-3 and TRBJ2-5, with 12 bases identical to TRBD1. The CDR3 has 17 amino acids. Germline CDR1 reads ENHRY; CDR2 reads SYGVKD. V shed 2 bases and J 4 bases; nucleotides not matched to a gene: 8. The CDR3 region is CAISEPRDRGLGETQYF. CDR3 in DNA: TGTGCCATCAGTGAGCCGCGGGACAGGGGGCTAGGAGAGACCCAGTACTTC.

The chain links TRBV18 to TRBJ1-1; D unclear. The germline CDR1 and CDR2 sequences are KGHSH and LQKENI. V was shortened by 1 base and J by 0 bases, with 6 bases between the two germline ends. The CDR3 runs to 14 residues. The CDR3 is CASSPRVLNTEAFF. CDR3 nucleotide sequence: TGTGCCAGCTCACCACGGGTCCTGAACACTGAAGCTTTCTTT.

This clone was detected only a few times. This sample includes further DNA sequences coding for the same CDR3. The genes are TRBV30 and TRBJ2-7, with 11 bases lining up with TRBD2. The CDR3 loop spans 14 amino acids. The trim removed 1 base at V and 2 bases at J, leaving 1 base unmatched. From germline, CDR1 is GTSNPN and CDR2 SVGIG (reference sequence). DNA for the CDR3: TGTGCCTGGAGTGGACTAGCGGGAACCTACGAGCAGTACTTC. Translated: CAWSGLAGTYEQYF.

This clone was seen a few times. The chain uses TRBV13 and TRBJ2-1; TRBD2 matches 8 bases. Per the germline V gene, CDR1 is PRHDT and CDR2 is FYEKMQ (reference sequence). This CDR3 has 16 residues. The trim removed 2 bases at V and 4 bases at J, leaving 7 bases unmatched. The CDR3 sequence: CASSLSAGGRYNEQFF. CDR3 nucleotide sequence: TGTGCCAGCAGCTTAAGTGCGGGAGGAAGGTACAATGAGCAGTTCTTC.

The chain has TRBV30 and TRBJ1-1; D is ambiguous. The CDR3 extends over 13 amino acids. The V gene's germline CDR1 is GTSNPN and CDR2 SVGIG (reference sequence). V was pared by 2 bases and J by 0 bases, with 7 bases between. The CDR3 loop is CAWSKVLNTEAFF. The CDR3, as DNA: TGTGCCTGGAGTAAAGTCCTGAACACTGAAGCTTTCTTT.

V usage is TRBV30 and J usage is TRBJ2-3; tentative D call: TRBD2 (6 bases). The CDR3 covers 13 residues. V lost 7 bases and J lost 5, with 16 bases in between. Germline-derived CDR1 and CDR2 are GTSNPN and SVGIG (reference sequence). The CDR3 spells CASGGPRVDTQYF. In DNA, the CDR3 is TGTGCCTCCGGGGGTCCCCGAGTAGATACGCAGTATTTT.

Regarding this clone: The junction departs from the called germline gene at one end, perhaps through a read error. The genes are TRBV7-7 and TRBJ2-5; D remains unclear. The germline CDR1 and CDR2 sequences are SSHAT and FNYEAQ (reference sequence). This CDR3 is built from 14 residues. The CDR3 sequence: CASSLVGFQETQYF. For the CDR3, the DNA is TGTGCTAGCAGCTTAGTGGGGTTCCAAGAGACCCAGTACTTC.

V gene TRBV9 combines with J gene TRBJ2-6; D not certain. V was shortened by 0 bases and J by 0 bases, with 10 bases between the two germline ends. CDR3 length equals 17 residues. Germline V gene data show CDR1 as SGDLS and CDR2 as YYNGEE. As DNA, the CDR3 is TGTGCCAGCAGCGTAGATAGACGAGGCTCTGGGGCCAACGTCCTGACTTTC. This codes for CASSVDRRGSGANVLTF. Full variable domain (rest looked up from reference TRBV9 and TRBJ2-6): DSGVTQTPKHLITATGQRVTLRCSPRSGDLSVYWYQQSLDQGLQFLIQYYNGEERAKGNILERFSAQQFPDLHSELNLSSLELGDSALYFCASSVDRRGSGANVLTFGAGSRLTVL.

V gene TRBV4-2 combines with J gene TRBJ2-1; no reliable D call. Germline values: CDR1 LGHNA, CDR2 YNFKEQ. The CDR3 totals 16 residues. Trimming removed 1 base from V and 4 bases from J, with 14 bases in between. DNA of the CDR3: TGTGCCAGCAGCCAAGCAGAGAGCATCCTATACAATGAGCAGTTCTTC. Translation gives CASSQAESILYNEQFF.

The J gene is TRBJ2-7, the V gene TRBV5-1, with D possibly TRBD2 on 6 matching bases. The germline gives CDR1 SGHRS, CDR2 YFSETQ. The CDR3 extends over 14 amino acids. The V end was cut by 0 bases, the J end by 5 bases, with 12 bases between. CDR3 nucleotides: TGCGCCAGCAGCTTGGAGGGACTTCGGAACGAGCAGTACTTC. Protein: CASSLEGLRNEQYF.

V and J are TRBV25-1 and TRBJ2-7; D is perhaps TRBD1 (5 bases). CDR1 is MGHDK and CDR2 is SYGVNS in the germline V gene. V gave up 9 bases and J gave up 5 bases, with 14 bases separating them. The CDR3 is 12 residues long. The CDR3 bases are TGTGCCAGTACTGCAGGGAACCACGAGCAGTACTTC. It encodes CASTAGNHEQYF.

There are a few counts of this clone. The V gene is TRBV5-4, the J gene TRBJ2-3, with 8 bases identical to TRBD1. V was clipped by 2 bases and J by 0 bases; unmatched bases: 5. The CDR3 has 16 amino acids. The germline V gene encodes CDR1 SGHNT and CDR2 YYREEE (reference sequence). The CDR3 sequence is CASSFRRTGSTDTQYF. The CDR3, as DNA: TGTGCCAGCAGCTTTAGGAGGACAGGGAGCACAGATACGCAGTATTTT. The full variable domain, in which reference TRBV5-4 and TRBJ2-3 provide the parts outside the CDR3, is ETGVTQSPTHLIKTRGQQVTLRCSSQSGHNTVSWYQQALGQGPQFIFQYYREEENGRGNFPPRFSGLQFPNYSSELNVNALELDDSALYLCASSFRRTGSTDTQYFGPGTRLTVL.

This sequence joins TRBV7-9 and TRBJ2-3, with D perhaps matching TRBD2 (6 bases). V was pared by 5 bases and J by 2 bases, with 8 bases between. CDR3 size: 13 residues. CDR1 and CDR2 (germline): SEHNR, FQNEAQ (reference sequence). The CDR3 reads CASSPRDTDTQYF. The DNA of the CDR3 is TGTGCCAGCAGCCCGCGGGACACAGATACGCAGTATTTT.

This CDR3 is CASRPGTVTDTQYF. CDR3 nucleotides: TGTGCCAGCAGACCCGGGACGGTAACAGATACGCAGTATTTT. The chain couples TRBV11-2 to TRBJ2-3, with D possibly called TRBD1 or TRBD2 (5 bases each). CDR3 size: 14 residues. The V gene's germline CDR1 is SGHAT and CDR2 FQNNGV. Trimming cost V 6 bases and J 3 bases, with 13 bases left between them.

The chain links TRBV7-2 to TRBJ2-7; D ambiguous. The CDR3 sequence is 13 residues long. Trimming pared 5 bases from V and 0 bases from J, leaving 8 bases between. Germline-derived CDR1 and CDR2 are SGHTA and FQGNSA. Written as DNA, the CDR3 is TGTGCCAGCAGCCTCCTGGACTCCTACGAGCAGTACTTC. This encodes CASSLLDSYEQYF.

This clone was seen only a few times. This sequence joins TRBV9 and TRBJ2-5; D may be TRBD2 (6 bases). The germline gives CDR1 SGDLS, CDR2 YYNGEE. This CDR3 region has 14 residues. Trimming cost V 0 bases and J 5 bases, with 11 bases left between them. The CDR3 region has the DNA TGTGCCAGCAGCGTAGGGTACGGAGGGGAGACCCAGTACTTC. Protein: CASSVGYGGETQYF.

The gene calls are TRBV30 and TRBJ1-2; D ambiguous. The V end lost 0 bases, the J end lost 8 bases, and 7 bases lay between the germline ends. The CDR3 is 11 amino acids. Germline V gene sequence: CDR1 GTSNPN, CDR2 SVGIG (reference sequence). For the CDR3, the DNA is TGTGCCTGGAGTGTCAATCAGGGCTACACCTTC. It specifies CAWSVNQGYTF.

The chain combines TRBV7-2 with TRBJ2-7, with 8 bases matching TRBD2. Germline loops: CDR1 SGHTA, CDR2 FQGNSA. V was pared by 5 bases and J by 6 bases, with 6 bases of the junction left unmatched. There are 13 residues in the CDR3. CDR3 coding DNA: TGTGCCAGCAGCCCTCGGACTAGCCGCGAGCAGTACTTC. Amino acid sequence: CASSPRTSREQYF.

There are a few counts of this clone. The same CDR3 arises from other DNA sequences in this sample as well. This chain uses TRBV5-1 with TRBJ2-1; TRBD2 might be the D (5 bases). V lost 4 bases, J lost 7 bases, and 12 bases lay in between. The V gene's germline CDR1 is SGHRS and CDR2 YFSETQ. The CDR3 consists of 13 residues. The CDR3 DNA reads as TGCGCCAGCAGCCGAACCTCGGGGAATGAGCAGTTCTTC. Translated, it gives CASSRTSGNEQFF.

V is TRBV30 and J is TRBJ2-5, with 8 bases aligning to TRBD2. The CDR3 length is 14 residues. The germline V gene encodes CDR1 GTSNPN and CDR2 SVGIG (reference sequence). The J segment lost 5 bases and the V segment lost 3 bases, leaving 8 bases of the junction unmatched. The CDR3 spells CAWRRSGSGETQYF. As DNA, the CDR3 is TGTGCCTGGAGACGGAGCGGGAGCGGCGAGACCCAGTACTTC. Complete variable domain (other parts from reference TRBV30 and TRBJ2-5): SQTIHQWPATLVQPVGSPLSLECTVEGTSNPNLYWYRQAAGRGLQLLFYSVGIGQISSEVPQNLSASRPQDRQFILSSKKLLLSDSGFYLCAWRRSGSGETQYFGPGTRLLVL.

The chain carries TRBV29-1 and TRBJ1-1; TRBD1 matches 7 bases. The germline V gene has CDR1 SQVTM and CDR2 ANQGSEA. The CDR3 length is 16 residues. V lost 6 bases and J lost 0; bases outside the gene matches: 13. The DNA for the CDR3 is TGCAGCGTCAAATCCGCAGGGGGACAATTGAACACTGAAGCTTTCTTT. Translating gives CSVKSAGGQLNTEAFF. The entire variable domain, with the rest obtained from reference TRBV29-1 and TRBJ1-1, is as follows: SAVISQKPSRDICQRGTSLTIQCQVDSQVTMMFWYRQQPGQSLTLIATANQGSEATYESGFVIDKFPISRPNLTFSTLTVSNMSPEDSSIYLCSVKSAGGQLNTEAFFGQGTRLTVV.

This chain connects TRBV11-2 to TRBJ2-1; D remains ambiguous. The CDR3 covers 12 residues. Per the germline V gene, CDR1 is SGHAT and CDR2 is FQNNGV. The V and J ends lost 1 base and 14 bases respectively, with 12 bases between them. The CDR3 sequence: CASSLVFRRKFF. In DNA form, the CDR3 reads TGTGCCAGCAGCTTAGTATTTAGACGCAAGTTCTTC.

This clone was observed a handful of times. This chain links TRBV6-6 with TRBJ2-1; the D gene is possibly TRBD1 (5 bases). V was clipped by 4 bases and J by 0 bases, with 10 bases between them. The CDR3 extends over 15 amino acids. Germline V gene data show CDR1 as MNHNY and CDR2 as SVGAGI (reference sequence). For the CDR3, the DNA is TGTGCCAGCAGTTCGGACACAGACTCCTACAATGAGCAGTTCTTC. It is translated as CASSSDTDSYNEQFF.

The gene calls are TRBV7-2 and TRBJ1-2, with 10 bases fitting TRBD1. The CDR3 has 15 amino acids. CDR1 and CDR2 (germline): SGHTA, FQGNSA. Unmatched junction bases numbered 8, after V lost 4 bases and J lost 6 bases. The CDR3 DNA sequence: TGTGCCAGCAGCTCACGACAGGGGGCCCAGAATGGCTACACCTTC. It codes for CASSSRQGAQNGYTF.

V usage is TRBV14 and J usage is TRBJ1-2, with 10 nucleotides matching TRBD1. Germline V lookup: CDR1 SGHDN, CDR2 FVKESK. This CDR3 comprises 14 residues. The V gene end was trimmed by 4 bases and the J gene end by 12 bases; junction bases not matched to a gene: 11. CDR3 DNA: TGTGCCAGCAGCCCTCTGGTGACAGGGGGCCGGAACACCTTC. Protein sequence: CASSPLVTGGRNTF. The full variable domain, its missing parts supplied by reference TRBV14 and TRBJ1-2, is EAGVTQFPSHSVIEKGQTVTLRCDPISGHDNLYWYRRVMGKEIKFLLHFVKESKQDESGMPNNRFLAERTGGTYSTLKVQPAELEDSGVYFCASSPLVTGGRNTFGSGTRLTVV.

This clone was detected a few times. The chain combines TRBV19 with TRBJ2-7, with TRBD2 identical over 10 bases. After removal of 5 bases from V and 4 bases from J, the junction contained 2 bases not matched to a gene. CDR3 size: 13 residues. CDR1 is LNHDA and CDR2 is SQIVND in the germline V gene (reference sequence). The CDR3 reads CASSPSGSYEQYF. CDR3 bases: TGTGCCAGTAGTCCTAGCGGGAGTTACGAGCAGTACTTC. Full variable domain (remainder filled in from reference TRBV19 and TRBJ2-7): DGGITQSPKYLFRKEGQNVTLSCEQNLNHDAMYWYRQDPGQGLRLIYYSQIVNDFQKGDIAEGYSVSREKKESFPLTVTSAQKNPTAFYLCASSPSGSYEQYFGPGTRLTVT.

The V call is TRBV4-1, the J call TRBJ1-2, with TRBD1 identical over 8 bases. The germline gives CDR1 MGHRA, CDR2 YSYEKL. V was clipped by 3 bases and J by 7 bases; unmatched bases: 4. This CDR3 comprises 13 residues. The CDR3, as DNA: TGCGCCAGCAGCCAGGCCGGACAGGGTGGCTACACCTTC. It encodes CASSQAGQGGYTF.

There are a few counts of this clone. The sample has other DNA sequences that encode this CDR3 too. V gene TRBV30 combines with J gene TRBJ1-2; D may be TRBD1 (6 bases). The V and J ends lost 2 bases and 7 bases respectively, with 8 bases between them. This CDR3 is built from 11 residues. Germline CDR1 GTSNPN, CDR2 SVGIG (reference sequence). CDR3 amino acids: CAWSSGAGYTF. CDR3 in DNA: TGTGCCTGGAGTTCGGGGGCTGGCTACACCTTC.

This chain joins TRBV10-3 and TRBJ2-7, with a weak D call TRBD2 (6 bases). Trimming stripped 7 bases from V and 5 bases from J, with 15 bases between. Germline V gene lookup returns CDR1 ENHRY and CDR2 SYGVKD. The CDR3 sequence is 13 residues long. CDR3 loop: CAITPAGSNEQYF. Here the CDR3 DNA reads TGTGCCATCACCCCAGCGGGCAGTAACGAGCAGTACTTC.

In its sample, this clone was seen a few times. The chain couples TRBV25-1 to TRBJ2-5, with TRBD1 matching over 9 bases. Germline CDR1 and CDR2: MGHDK and SYGVNS. The length of the CDR3 is 17 residues. Losses at the gene ends were 2 bases for V and 0 bases for J; bases not matched to a gene: 7. Written as DNA, the CDR3 is TGTGCCAGCAGTGAAAACACAGGGGGCCCATACCAAGAGACCCAGTACTTC. Residues: CASSENTGGPYQETQYF.